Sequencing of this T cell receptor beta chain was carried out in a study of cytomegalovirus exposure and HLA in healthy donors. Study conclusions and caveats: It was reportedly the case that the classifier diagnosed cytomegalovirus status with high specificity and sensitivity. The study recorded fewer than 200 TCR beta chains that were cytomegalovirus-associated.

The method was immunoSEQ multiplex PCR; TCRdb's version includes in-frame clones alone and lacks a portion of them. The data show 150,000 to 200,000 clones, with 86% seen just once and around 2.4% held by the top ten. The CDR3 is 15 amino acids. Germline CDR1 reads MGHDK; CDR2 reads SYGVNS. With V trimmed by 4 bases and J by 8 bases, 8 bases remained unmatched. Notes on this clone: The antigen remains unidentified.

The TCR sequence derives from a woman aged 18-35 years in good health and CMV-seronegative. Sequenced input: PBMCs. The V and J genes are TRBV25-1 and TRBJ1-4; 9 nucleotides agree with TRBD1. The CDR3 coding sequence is TGTGCCAGCAGTGGGCAGGACAGGGGCGGCGAAAAACTGTTTTTT. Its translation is CASSGQDRGGEKLFF. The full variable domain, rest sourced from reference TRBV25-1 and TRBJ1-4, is EADIYQTPRYLVIGTGKKITLECSQTMGHDKMYWYQQDPGMELHLIHYSYGVNSTEKGDLSSESTVSRIRTEHFPLTLESARPSHTSQYLCASSGQDRGGEKLFFGSGTQLSVL.